This TCR beta chain was sequenced for a study of technical replicates of blood from four donors. TCRdb's table, derived via immunoSEQ multiplex PCR, lists solely in-frame clones and lacks some. The sample yields 50,000 to 65,000 clones, about 91% seen once. V was pared by 5 bases and J by 2 bases, with 13 bases between. This CDR3 comprises 14 residues. Germline lookup yields CDR1 SGHDT and CDR2 YYEEEE. The sequenced material came from PBMCs. The chain carries TRBV5-6 and TRBJ1-2; a possible D gene is TRBD1 (6 bases). The source of this sequence is a human donor in good health. Some clones in this sample may be carry-over from other donors' samples. The CDR3 loop reads CASSLLTGNYGYTF. CDR3 nucleotide sequence: TGTGCCAGCAGTTTGTTAACAGGGAACTATGGCTACACCTTC.